This entry features one TCR beta chain sequence. Produced via immunoSEQ multiplex PCR; TCRdb's table is partial and in-frame only. The data show about 68,000 clones, 95% to 98% seen once. This entry is derived from a study of technical replicates of blood from four donors. The V gene end was trimmed by 5 bases and the J gene end by 3 bases; junction bases not matched to a gene: 9. This CDR3 is built from 15 residues. The germline gives CDR1 SEHNR, CDR2 FQNEAQ (reference sequence). Sequencing was done on a sample of T cells isolated from PBMCs. This clonotype was sampled from a human donor in good health. This chain joins TRBV7-9 and TRBJ2-7, with 8 nucleotides matching TRBD1. The CDR3 DNA is TGTGCCAGCAGCATGGACAGGGAAGGTGGCTACGAGCAGTACTTC. Residues: CASSMDREGGYEQYF.